This entry is about one TCR beta chain. What it binds is not known. The CDR3 spans 13 residues. Deletions cut 7 bases from V and 1 base from J, with 8 bases between. CDR1 and CDR2 from the germline V gene are MNHEY and SVGAGI. Researchers tagged individual cDNA molecules with unique molecular identifiers. TCRdb ran MiXCR on the 5' RACE reads and lists one entry per CDR3 protein. The data contain about 64,000 distinct CDR3 sequences, roughly 21% of them singletons. The sample is drawn from a study of early T cells in non-severe SARS-CoV-2 infection. Study in general: Chains from this unsorted whole-blood bulk RNA could not be paired.

Study findings and constraints: VDJdb-based annotation leaned toward anti-spike CD8 responses and missed private and CD4 specificities.

This chain uses TRBV6-5 with TRBJ1-5; D not certain. The TCR originated in an adult who was a healthcare worker with PCR-confirmed SARS-CoV-2 infection or an uninfected control (not recorded which). The starting material was whole blood, obtained at baseline. CDR3 nucleotide sequence: TGTGCCAGCACAGGAGGGAGCAATCAGCCCCAGCATTTT. This translates into CASTGGSNQPQHF.